This entry features one T cell receptor beta chain sequence. This clonotype turned up a few times. Its antigen is unknown. Per-base qualities were not stored, and no clone one base away is much larger. These data originate in a study of T cells in Graves' hyperthyroidism and ophthalmopathy (dated by TCRdb to between 2019 and 2020). Regarding the study in general: Peripheral blood samples were taken at the time of initial diagnosis, prior to any treatment. The study also compared thyroid tissue and blood T-cell repertoires from five or six Graves' hyperthyroidism patients. The 75 to 100 discovery patients were randomly divided into training and test sets at a 7:3 ratio. Whether ophthalmopathy could be predicted prospectively was tested in an independent validation cohort made up of fewer than 20 hyperthyroidism patients plus 17 patients who later progressed to ophthalmopathy. TCR Vbeta CDR3 sequencing of fewer than 150 peripheral blood samples (around 45 ophthalmopathy, 75 hyperthyroidism and roughly 17 progressor patients) is reported in the paper. After sampling, hyperthyroidism patients received methimazole starting at 30 mg daily, and ophthalmopathy patients received high-dose intravenous methylprednisolone. A discovery cohort of about a hundred patients, approximately 44 with Graves' ophthalmopathy and approximately 55 with stable Graves' hyperthyroidism, was used to find distinguishing TCR V-J signatures.

Ophthalmopathy patients had moderately to severely active disease, Clinical Activity Score of at least 3, NOSPECS grade of at least 4, and duration under 3 months. The study excluded patients with uncontrolled infections, other autoimmune diseases, pregnancy or lactation. Diagnoses were based on clinical symptoms, serum thyroxine and TRAb, thyroid ultrasound and orbital computed tomography. Ficoll-Paque density gradient centrifugation was used to isolate PBMCs from under 11 ml of fresh peripheral blood. Total RNA was extracted with Trizol reagent, and quality was checked on an Agilent 2100 Bioanalyzer. TCR beta CDR3 regions were amplified from RNA transcripts. For the first round of RT-PCR on the TCR CDR3, the HTBI primer set was used together with the Qiagen OneStep RT-PCR kit. The libraries were constructed in a second round of multiplex PCR and then size-selected and purified. The libraries were sequenced on an Illumina HiSeq2000 using paired-end 100 bp reads. The original methods were these. SOAPnuke was used to process the raw data, with reads discarded if the reads contained adapters or uncalled bases, had a mean Phred below 15, or lacked an exact constant-primer or identifier match. High-quality paired reads were merged using COPE v1.2.5, and each unique nucleotide sequence was defined as a clonotype. MiTCR v1.1 was used to align the clonotypes against IMGT TRBV, TRBD and TRBJ reference segments. The analysis included only V-J combinations with a frequency above 0.0001, which together covered 98% to 99.2% of the repertoires. The TCS score was defined as F50 (clonal expansion) divided by E x V (chaos), with BLOSUM62-based TCRdist calculated between CDR3 peptides within each V-J. Welch's t-statistics and random forest reduced 450 to 600 V-J features to some 14, which were used in a naive Bayes classifier (R e1071). TCRdb reprocessing: public reads trimmed at Q25 with fastp, clones called with MiXCR, in-frame beta chains kept. Every CDR3 protein is listed once, alongside the most common genes and DNA of its rows. TCRdb, not the original authors, processed these V and J calls. The sample table records some 490,000 distinct CDR3 sequences; 22% of these occur just once. The ten largest make up about 49% of the sample.

Study-wide findings and limitations: Most expanded thyroid clonotypes (frequency above 0.001) were also detected in blood, a finding suggesting that blood repertoires may reflect thyroid immune responses. A model built on a 13 V-J signature distinguished ophthalmopathy from stable hyperthyroidism, reaching around 88% sensitivity and 81.08% specificity in cross-validation and 80%/75% in testing. No statistical method was used to fix the sample size in advance, and group allocation was not hidden from the investigators. During validation, the model predicted progression to ophthalmopathy a median of approximately 6 months ahead of onset, with approximately 70% sensitivity and about 72% specificity.

The germline V gene encodes CDR1 SGHRS and CDR2 YFSETQ. V lost 4 bases and J lost 3 bases, and the count of bases not matched to a germline gene is 9. From its cysteine to its phenylalanine, the CDR3 spans 15 amino acids. Only the CDR3 DNA stays, 45 bases, in frame from base 1. This clonotype was sampled from a woman between 65 and 79 years old with Graves' ophthalmopathy. The sample taken for sequencing was blood. The sequence is built from TRBV5-1 and TRBJ1-1; 7 central nucleotides agree with TRBD1. The nucleotides are TGCGCCAGCAGCGACCGGGACAGAATACACACTGAAGCTTTCTTT. Translated, it reads CASSDRDRIHTEAFF.